Below are 28 T cell receptor beta chains sequenced from a single sample in a study of T cells in localized non-small cell lung cancer. Sequencing used immunoSEQ multiplex PCR; TCRdb keeps in-frame clones, though not all of them. The data show more than 1,500 clones, 20% to 25% seen once. The sample consisted of normal lung tissue next to the tumor, taken before any cancer treatment. The source of these receptors is a woman aged 40-69 years with stage I lung adenocarcinoma.

The rearrangement uses TRBV6-8 and TRBJ2-7; D is perhaps TRBD1 (6 bases). The CDR3 has 13 residues. CDR1 and CDR2 from the germline V gene are MNHGY and SAAAGT. Trimming removed 6 bases at V and 6 bases at J, with 15 bases between. CDR3 nucleotide sequence: TGTGCCAGCAGCAAGGGGGATACGGGCGAGCAGTACTTC. Protein: CASSKGDTGEQYF.

This chain connects TRBV5-1 to TRBJ2-7, with 8 positions matching TRBD1. The length of the CDR3 is 15 residues. V gave up 2 bases and J gave up 7 bases; unmatched junction bases: 11. Germline assignment: CDR1 SGHRS and CDR2 YFSETQ. CDR3 residues: CASSFPDRGAGEQYF. In DNA form, the CDR3 reads TGCGCCAGCAGCTTCCCCGACAGGGGTGCTGGGGAGCAGTACTTC.

This clone came up a few times. The chain has TRBV11-3 and TRBJ2-7; the D is unclear. The germline V and J ends were trimmed by 1 base and 0 bases, with 7 bases remaining between them. Germline values: CDR1 SGHNT, CDR2 YENEEA. CDR3 length: 14 residues. The DNA of the CDR3 is TGTGCCAGCAGCTTAGTTGTGGGCTCCTACGAGCAGTACTTC. Amino acids: CASSLVVGSYEQYF.

This sequence joins TRBV4-1 and TRBJ1-2; D ambiguous. V was trimmed by 0 bases and J by 4 bases, leaving 6 bases between them. The CDR3 has 13 residues. Per the germline V gene, CDR1 is MGHRA and CDR2 is YSYEKL. Here the CDR3 reads CASSQEGSYGYTF. The CDR3 DNA is TGCGCCAGCAGCCAAGAGGGCAGCTATGGCTACACCTTC.

This clone was counted between two and nine times. The rearrangement links TRBV10-3 to TRBJ2-1, with D possibly matching TRBD1 (6 bases). Germline assignment: CDR1 ENHRY and CDR2 SYGVKD. The CDR3 spans 15 residues. V was cut by 0 bases and J by 3 bases, with 9 bases left in between. This CDR3 is CAISESRGSYNEQFF. Written as DNA, the CDR3 is TGTGCCATCAGTGAGTCGAGGGGGAGCTACAATGAGCAGTTCTTC.

This clone showed up just a few times. This chain uses TRBV9 with TRBJ1-1; 11 positions agree with TRBD1. CDR1 is SGDLS and CDR2 is YYNGEE in the germline V gene. The V segment lost 5 bases and the J segment 0 bases; nucleotides outside the gene matches: 6. The CDR3 runs 16 residues. Written as DNA, the CDR3 is TGTGCCAGCAGAGGACAGGGGGCGGCTCTGAACACTGAAGCTTTCTTT. Translation gives CASRGQGAALNTEAFF.

J is TRBJ1-6 and V is TRBV6-8; D is unclear. V dropped 6 bases and J dropped 6 bases, with 18 bases sitting between them. The CDR3 consists of 16 residues. The germline V gene has CDR1 MNHGY and CDR2 SAAAGT. The CDR3 sequence: CASSRTHRGSNSPLHF. The CDR3 region has the DNA TGTGCCAGCAGCAGGACCCACAGAGGTAGTAATTCACCCCTCCACTTT.

This clone was seen a handful of times. The gene calls are TRBV19 and TRBJ1-3; D is perhaps TRBD1 (6 bases). The CDR3 covers 15 residues. Germline V lookup: CDR1 LNHDA, CDR2 SQIVND (reference sequence). V was clipped by 7 bases and J by 0 bases, with 13 bases between them. The CDR3 DNA follows: TGTGCCAGTACGCAGGGGACCTTCTCTGGAAACACCATATATTTT. It yields the protein CASTQGTFSGNTIYF.

There are a few counts of this clone. This chain joins TRBV11-3 and TRBJ2-1; TRBD2 agrees at 11 bases. This CDR3 is built from 16 residues. The J segment lost 7 bases and the V segment lost 5 bases, leaving 10 bases of the junction unmatched. Germline CDR1 reads SGHNT; CDR2 reads YENEEA. CDR3 amino acids: CASSHRLAGSRNEQFF. CDR3 sequence (DNA): TGTGCCAGCAGCCACCGACTAGCGGGGAGTAGGAATGAGCAGTTCTTC.

The genes are TRBV28 and TRBJ1-1; D is perhaps TRBD1 (5 bases). This CDR3 is 14 amino acids long. V lost 3 bases, J lost 5 bases, and 13 bases lay in between. Germline assignment: CDR1 MDHEN and CDR2 SYDVKM. CDR3 sequence: CASSFVGVGTEAFF. The CDR3, as DNA: TGTGCCAGCAGTTTTGTGGGGGTCGGGACTGAAGCTTTCTTT.

Only one count was recorded for this clone. This chain uses TRBV15 with TRBJ2-3; 15 nucleotides match TRBD2. The germline gives CDR1 LNHNV, CDR2 YYDKDF (reference sequence). V shed 5 bases, J shed 0 bases, and the junction held 9 bases outside the gene matches. CDR3 length equals 19 residues. The CDR3 region is CATSPSGTSGGPSTDTQYF. The CDR3 nucleotides are TGTGCCACCAGCCCTTCCGGGACTAGCGGGGGGCCTAGCACAGATACGCAGTATTTT.

This clone is labeled as large. The chain uses TRBV30 and TRBJ2-3, with TRBD2 as a possible D gene (6 bases). V was cut by 4 bases and J by 4 bases, with 15 bases left in between. The germline V gene has CDR1 GTSNPN and CDR2 SVGIG (reference sequence). CDR3 length: 14 amino acids. The CDR3 bases are TGTGCCTGGACCTGGGTCTGGGGGGCAGATACGCAGTATTTT. Translating gives CAWTWVWGADTQYF.

This chain connects TRBV14 to TRBJ1-4, with a possible D match to TRBD1 (5 bases). The CDR3 has 15 residues. Germline-derived CDR1 and CDR2 are SGHDN and FVKESK. The ends were cut back, 1 base at V and 8 bases at J, with 14 bases in the middle. The CDR3 DNA follows: TGTGCCAGCAGCCAAGGTGTCGGGGCGCGCGAAAAACTGTTTTTT. Encoded protein: CASSQGVGAREKLFF.

This clone was counted only a few times. The chain uses TRBV11-3 and TRBJ2-7; a possible D gene is TRBD1 (7 bases). Germline values: CDR1 SGHNT, CDR2 YENEEA. Trimming took 1 base from V and 6 from J, leaving 16 bases between them. The CDR3 covers 15 residues. The chain's CDR3 is CASSLGQGWRGEQYF. CDR3 coding DNA: TGTGCCAGCAGCTTAGGACAGGGCTGGAGGGGCGAGCAGTACTTC.

This clone was observed a few times. This sequence joins TRBV30 and TRBJ1-1; no clear D. Trimming removed 3 bases at V and 8 bases at J, with 16 bases between. This CDR3 has 13 amino acids. Germline CDR1 is GTSNPN and CDR2 is SVGIG (reference sequence). CDR3: CAWSPNLDGEAFF. For the CDR3, the DNA is TGTGCCTGGAGCCCTAATCTGGACGGGGAAGCTTTCTTT.

The chain has TRBV29-1 and TRBJ2-7; TRBD1 matches at 7 bases. Per the germline V gene, CDR1 is SQVTM and CDR2 is ANQGSEA. Trimming at V came to 5 bases and at J to 0 bases, leaving 13 bases not matched to a gene. The length of the CDR3 is 16 residues. CDR3 coding DNA: TGCAGCGTTAGAAAAAACAGGGGTGGAAGCTCCTACGAGCAGTACTTC. It specifies CSVRKNRGGSSYEQYF.

The chain carries TRBV5-1 and TRBJ2-7; 11 positions agree with TRBD2. Per the germline V gene, CDR1 is SGHRS and CDR2 is YFSETQ. The CDR3 contains 16 residues. The V segment lost 0 bases and the J segment 0 bases; nucleotides outside the gene matches: 2. DNA for the CDR3: TGCGCCAGCAGCTTGGTACTAGCGGGGGTCTCCTACGAGCAGTACTTC. This codes for CASSLVLAGVSYEQYF.

This clone was found a few times. The chain couples TRBV7-8 to TRBJ2-2; D remains ambiguous. Trimming took 5 bases from V and 6 from J, leaving 10 bases between them. Germline V gene lookup returns CDR1 SGHVS and CDR2 FQNEAQ. There are 13 residues in the CDR3. CDR3 loop: CASSVDGSGELFF. The CDR3 DNA sequence: TGTGCCAGCAGCGTAGATGGGTCCGGGGAGCTGTTTTTT.

By frequency in the sample, this clone is medium-sized (0.01 to 0.1%). The chain links TRBV9 to TRBJ1-1; possible D gene TRBD1, 5 bases. The CDR3 sequence is 14 residues long. CDR1 SGDLS and CDR2 YYNGEE come from the germline V gene. Trimming stripped 4 bases from V and 4 bases from J, with 14 bases between. This CDR3 is CASSTSHRPTEAFF. The CDR3 bases are TGTGCCAGCAGCACCAGTCACAGGCCCACTGAAGCTTTCTTT.

The V and J genes are TRBV29-1 and TRBJ2-1; D is unresolved. CDR1 SQVTM and CDR2 ANQGSEA come from the germline V gene. V lost 3 bases to trimming and J lost 0 bases, with 15 bases between them. CDR3 size: 16 residues. In DNA form, the CDR3 reads TGCAGCGTTGATCCCCGGATCAAGAGCTCCTACAATGAGCAGTTCTTC. It encodes CSVDPRIKSSYNEQFF.

This clone was counted between two and nine times. The V gene is TRBV11-3, the J gene TRBJ1-3; perhaps TRBD1 as D (6 bases). The CDR3 is made up of 16 amino acids. The V and J ends lost 1 base and 0 bases respectively, with 10 bases between them. CDR1 SGHNT and CDR2 YENEEA come from the germline V gene. This CDR3 reads CASSLVGALSGNTIYF. The CDR3, as DNA: TGTGCCAGCAGCTTAGTGGGGGCGCTCTCTGGAAACACCATATATTTT. Filled out from reference TRBV11-3 and TRBJ1-3, the complete variable domain reads EAGVVQSPRYKIIEKKQPVAFWCNPISGHNTLYWYLQNLGQGPELLIRYENEEAVDDSQLPKDRFSAERLKGVDSTLKIQPAELGDSAVYLCASSLVGALSGNTIYFGEGSWLTVV.

The rearrangement joins TRBV30 to TRBJ1-5; unclear D gene. CDR1 and CDR2 (germline): GTSNPN, SVGIG (reference sequence). The CDR3 extends over 13 amino acids. The germline V and J ends were trimmed by 0 bases and 6 bases, with 9 bases remaining between them. This CDR3 is CAWSVSVGQPQHF. The CDR3 DNA reads as TGTGCCTGGAGTGTTAGTGTTGGTCAGCCCCAGCATTTT. The complete variable domain, with remaining parts taken from reference TRBV30 and TRBJ1-5, reads SQTIHQWPATLVQPVGSPLSLECTVEGTSNPNLYWYRQAAGRGLQLLFYSVGIGQISSEVPQNLSASRPQDRQFILSSKKLLLSDSGFYLCAWSVSVGQPQHFGDGTRLSIL.

V and J are TRBV19 and TRBJ1-1; D is perhaps TRBD1 (6 bases). Trimming shortened V by 6 bases and J by 0 bases, and 11 bases separated the two germline ends. This CDR3 is built from 14 residues. Per germline, CDR1 LNHDA and CDR2 SQIVND (reference sequence). CDR3 DNA sequence: TGTGCCAGTAGCCAGGGGTTCGTGAACACTGAAGCTTTCTTT. It yields the protein CASSQGFVNTEAFF.

V usage is TRBV5-1 and J usage is TRBJ1-1; the match to TRBD1 covers 12 bases. The J segment lost 9 bases and the V segment lost 4 bases, leaving 10 bases of the junction unmatched. The CDR3 is 15 residues long. CDR1 and CDR2 from the germline V gene are SGHRS and YFSETQ. The CDR3, as DNA: TGCGCCAGCAGCACCAACCCGGGACAGGGGGCGCAAGCTTTCTTT. The encoded protein is CASSTNPGQGAQAFF.

This clone is termed large. The V call is TRBV11-3, the J call TRBJ1-4; 8 positions match TRBD1. V was pared by 4 bases and J by 4 bases, with 8 bases of the junction left unmatched. Germline CDR1 is SGHNT and CDR2 is YENEEA. The CDR3 sequence is 16 residues long. The DNA of the CDR3 is TGTGCCAGCAGCTGGGGACAGGACAGGGATAATGAAAAACTGTTTTTT. It specifies CASSWGQDRDNEKLFF.

The chain has TRBV7-2 and TRBJ1-4, with a possible D match to TRBD1 (6 bases). V was shortened by 10 bases and J by 4 bases, with 13 bases between the two germline ends. Germline V gene data show CDR1 as SGHTA and CDR2 as FQGNSA. The CDR3 is 13 amino acids. In DNA, the CDR3 is TGTGCCATTAGCGACAGGAGTAATGAAAAACTGTTTTTT. The encoded protein is CAISDRSNEKLFF.

This clone occurred a few times. This sequence joins TRBV15 and TRBJ1-4; 10 positions match TRBD1. Germline V CDR1 and CDR2: LNHNV, YYDKDF (reference sequence). Trimming at V came to 3 bases and at J to 2 bases, leaving 0 bases not matched to a gene. The CDR3 sequence is 15 residues long. The CDR3 nucleotides read TGTGCCACCAGCAGGGGACAGGGGACTAATGAAAAACTGTTTTTT. Amino acid sequence: CATSRGQGTNEKLFF.

This clone was counted a few times. The genes are TRBV11-3 and TRBJ2-6, with D perhaps given as TRBD1 or TRBD2 (6 bases each). The CDR3 runs to 15 residues. Looked up from germline, CDR1 is SGHNT and CDR2 is YENEEA. Trimming shortened V by 5 bases and J by 4 bases, and 12 bases separated the two germline ends. This chain's CDR3 is CASSKGGLGANVLTF. CDR3 bases: TGTGCCAGCAGCAAAGGGGGACTGGGGGCCAACGTCCTGACTTTC.